This section outlines one T cell receptor (beta chain) sequence together with its context. The target of this receptor is not known. Per-nucleotide qualities are absent, and no much larger clonotype sits a single base away. TCRbeta CDR3 regions were amplified from genomic DNA by means of the immunoSEQ Assay, a bias-controlled multiplex PCR. In the source study's methods: Within the assay, amplification of reference gene primers was used to estimate how many nucleated cells each sample contained. Sequence reads were collapsed and filtered to measure the absolute abundance of every unique TCRbeta CDR3 rearrangement. For each sample, productive Simpson clonality was calculated as the square root of Simpson's diversity index across productive rearrangements. TCRdb mirrors the immuneACCESS table, restricted to in-frame sequences. Some clones are absent from its copies; in checked studies, under half trace to an unresolved V gene, and the reason for the others is unknown. The V and J calls and the clone size are those of that table, but D and trimming were determined from the DNA. A total of some 240,000 clones appear in this sample, 82% of them only once. In total, the top ten clones hold under 15% of the sample.

This entry is derived from a study of blood T cell repertoires in COVID-19 (dated by TCRdb to the early 2020s). Turning to the overall study: Samples covering the acute and convalescent phases of COVID-19 were provided by collaborators in the United States, Italy and Spain. The prospective study material was composed of cDNA or gDNA derived from T cells, B-cell-depleted T cells, or PBMCs. Deeply sampled blood TCRbeta repertoires from subjects exposed to, actively infected with, or recovered from COVID-19 were included in the dataset. The repertoires were released in a freely available public database meant as a resource for research on the immune response to SARS-CoV-2. The samples were drawn from the first 160 participants of the ongoing ImmuneRACE study and from more than 1,000 subjects provided by 6 global collaborators. Sample metadata almost always included a de-identified subject ID, COVID-19 status, age in years and sex. HLA class I and class II types, where available, came from metadata supplied by the sample provider rather than from assay-based typing. The research as a whole found: Clinical and demographic metadata were provided uncurated, with the amount varying by source and participant.

Each collaborating institution followed its own protocols to collect whole blood in K2EDTA tubes. Collaborator samples were shipped for TCRbeta analysis as frozen whole blood, isolated PBMCs, or DNA extracted from either sample type. The receptor comes from a woman in her sixties or seventies with active or convalescent COVID-19. The sample comprised peripheral blood.

CDR3 reads: CASSLGASGGTDTQYF. DNA sequence: TGTGCCAGCAGCTTAGGGGCTAGCGGGGGCACAGATACGCAGTATTTT. The rearranged chain carries TRBV11-3 and TRBJ2-3, with 9 junctional bases fitting TRBD2. In the germline V gene, CDR1 corresponds to SGHNT and CDR2 to YENEEA. The CDR3 contains 16 residues, cysteine and phenylalanine counted. CDR3 DNA is the only sequence kept; it has 48 bases, read in frame from the first base. After removal of 1 base from V and 1 base from J, the junction retains 3 bases not matched to a gene.